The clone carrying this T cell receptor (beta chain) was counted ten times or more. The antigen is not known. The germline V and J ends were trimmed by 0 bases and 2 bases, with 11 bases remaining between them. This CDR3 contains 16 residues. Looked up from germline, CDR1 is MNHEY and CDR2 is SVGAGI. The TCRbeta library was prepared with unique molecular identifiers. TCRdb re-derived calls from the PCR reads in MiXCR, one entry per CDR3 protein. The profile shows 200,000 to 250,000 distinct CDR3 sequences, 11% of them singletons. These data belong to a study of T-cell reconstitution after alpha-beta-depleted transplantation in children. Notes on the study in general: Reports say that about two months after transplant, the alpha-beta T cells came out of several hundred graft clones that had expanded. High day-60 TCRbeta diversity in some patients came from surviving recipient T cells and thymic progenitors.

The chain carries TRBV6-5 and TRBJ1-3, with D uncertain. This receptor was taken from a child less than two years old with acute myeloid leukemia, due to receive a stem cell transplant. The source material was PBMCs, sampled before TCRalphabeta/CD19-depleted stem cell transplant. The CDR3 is CASSYSSLGPGNTIYF. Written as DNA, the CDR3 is TGTGCCAGCAGTTACTCTTCTTTAGGCCCTGGAAACACCATATATTTT.